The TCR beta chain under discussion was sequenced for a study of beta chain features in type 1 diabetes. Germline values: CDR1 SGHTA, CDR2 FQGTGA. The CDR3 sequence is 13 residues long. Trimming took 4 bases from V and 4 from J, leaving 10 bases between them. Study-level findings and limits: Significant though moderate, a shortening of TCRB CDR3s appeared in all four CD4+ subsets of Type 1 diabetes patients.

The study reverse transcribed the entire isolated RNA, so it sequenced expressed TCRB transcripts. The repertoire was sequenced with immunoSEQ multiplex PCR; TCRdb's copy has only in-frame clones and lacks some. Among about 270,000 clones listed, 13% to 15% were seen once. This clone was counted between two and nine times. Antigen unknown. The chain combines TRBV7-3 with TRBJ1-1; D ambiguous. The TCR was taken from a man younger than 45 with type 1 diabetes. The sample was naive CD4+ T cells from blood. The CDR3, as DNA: TGTGCCAGCAGCTCCCAGGATGGCACTGAAGCTTTCTTT. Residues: CASSSQDGTEAFF.